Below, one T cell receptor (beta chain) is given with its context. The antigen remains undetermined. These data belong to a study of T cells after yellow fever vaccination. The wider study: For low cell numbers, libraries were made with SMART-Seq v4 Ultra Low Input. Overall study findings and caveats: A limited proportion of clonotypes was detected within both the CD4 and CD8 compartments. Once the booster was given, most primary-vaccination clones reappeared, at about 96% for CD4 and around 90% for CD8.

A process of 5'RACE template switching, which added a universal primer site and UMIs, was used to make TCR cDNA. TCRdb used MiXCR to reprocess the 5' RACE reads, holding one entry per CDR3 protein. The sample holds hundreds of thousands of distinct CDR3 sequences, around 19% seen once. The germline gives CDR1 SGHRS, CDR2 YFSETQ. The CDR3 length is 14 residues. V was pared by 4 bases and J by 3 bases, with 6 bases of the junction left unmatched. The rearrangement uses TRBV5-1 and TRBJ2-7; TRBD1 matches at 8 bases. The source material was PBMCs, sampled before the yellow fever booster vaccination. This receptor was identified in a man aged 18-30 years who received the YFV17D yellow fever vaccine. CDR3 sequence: CASSPKTGDYEQYF. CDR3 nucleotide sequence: TGCGCCAGCAGCCCCAAGACAGGGGACTACGAGCAGTACTTC.